The 27 T cell receptor beta chains below come from one sample, sequenced in a study of T cells after yellow fever vaccination. TCRdb processed the 5' RACE reads anew with MiXCR; each CDR3 protein has one entry. The sample yields around 180,000 distinct CDR3 sequences, 6.2% seen once. The sequences come from CD4+ T cells sorted from PBMCs, collected on the day of the first yellow fever vaccination. These receptors all come from a man younger than 35 who received the YFV17D yellow fever vaccine.

This clonotype has a handful of counts. V is TRBV20-1 and J is TRBJ1-1, with TRBD1 identical over 8 bases. This CDR3 has 15 amino acids. The germline V gene encodes CDR1 DFQATT and CDR2 SNEGSKA (reference sequence). Trimming cost V 0 bases and J 2 bases; bases outside gene matches: 5. The CDR3 nucleotides are TGCAGTGCTAGAGAACCCGACAGGGGAAACACTGAAGCTTTCTTT. The encoded protein is CSAREPDRGNTEAFF.

In its sample, this clonotype was seen a few times. The chain is built from TRBV7-2 and TRBJ2-1; D could derive from TRBD1 or TRBD2 (6 bases each). The CDR3 covers 16 residues. Trimming left V 2 bases short and J 4 bases short, with 15 bases between. Germline V lookup: CDR1 SGHTA, CDR2 FQGNSA. The DNA of the CDR3 is TGTGCCAGCAGCTTAACCAGGGGAGGTGGGTACAATGAGCAGTTCTTC. This codes for CASSLTRGGGYNEQFF.

The chain joins TRBV7-9 to TRBJ2-1; unclear D gene. The length of the CDR3 is 13 residues. With 5 bases removed from V and 10 bases from J, the gap between germline ends came to 15 bases. Germline lookup yields CDR1 SEHNR and CDR2 FQNEAQ (reference sequence). CDR3 protein: CASSLHGIDEQFF. CDR3 nucleotide sequence: TGTGCCAGCAGCCTACACGGTATCGACGAGCAGTTCTTC.

In this sample, this clonotype turned up many times. The V gene is TRBV19, the J gene TRBJ2-5, with 10 bases lining up with TRBD2. Unmatched junction bases numbered 10, after V lost 3 bases and J lost 3 bases. Per the germline V gene, CDR1 is LNHDA and CDR2 is SQIVND (reference sequence). The CDR3 has 17 amino acids. In DNA, the CDR3 is TGTGCCAGTAGTATTAGGCTGCGGAGCGGGGGGGAAGAGACCCAGTACTTC. This translates into CASSIRLRSGGEETQYF.

This clonotype was observed at least ten times. V gene TRBV7-3 combines with J gene TRBJ2-2; a weak D match, TRBD1 (6 bases). The CDR3 sequence is 14 residues long. Germline values: CDR1 SGHTA, CDR2 FQGTGA. Between the trimmed V and J ends, which lost 4 bases and 6 bases, there was a span of 12 bases. CDR3: CASSSTGFAGELFF. As DNA, the CDR3 is TGTGCCAGCAGCTCAACAGGGTTCGCCGGGGAGCTGTTTTTT.

This clonotype was seen more than once but under ten times. The junction departs from germline at one end; a sequencing error may be responsible. The chain couples TRBV29-1 to TRBJ2-3; TRBD1 aligns across 10 bases. The germline CDR1 and CDR2 sequences are SQVTM and ANQGSEA. The CDR3 has 15 residues. For the CDR3, the DNA is TGCAGCGTTCAAGAACCGGGACAGGGGAGAGATACGCAGTATTTT. This translates into CSVQEPGQGRDTQYF.

Ten or more counts support this clonotype. The V and J genes are TRBV9 and TRBJ2-7, with a tentative D call TRBD1 (5 bases). The length of the CDR3 is 14 residues. The V gene lost 0 bases and the J gene lost 2 bases, with 9 bases spanning the gap. Germline loops: CDR1 SGDLS, CDR2 YYNGEE. The CDR3 DNA reads TGTGCCAGCAGCGTAGATAGCAGGGCCTACGAGCAGTACTTC. It codes for CASSVDSRAYEQYF.

This clonotype was observed many times. This chain uses TRBV28 with TRBJ1-4, with TRBD1 matching over 9 bases. J gave up 7 bases and V 4 bases, and 13 bases lay outside the gene matches. CDR1 is MDHEN, CDR2 SYDVKM, per germline. The CDR3 length is 17 residues. The CDR3 region is CASSSSGTGSLGEKLFF. The CDR3 coding sequence is TGTGCCAGCAGTTCCTCCGGGACAGGGTCCCTTGGTGAAAAACTGTTTTTT.

The rearrangement uses TRBV6-1 and TRBJ1-3; unclear D gene. Germline assignment: CDR1 MNHNS and CDR2 SASEGT. The CDR3 loop spans 14 amino acids. V lost 6 bases and J lost 0, with 9 bases in between. The CDR3 nucleotides are TGTGCCAGCAGGCCACCTGGCTCTGGAAACACCATATATTTT. Amino acids: CASRPPGSGNTIYF.

This clonotype was observed at least ten times. The chain joins TRBV5-1 to TRBJ1-3; 7 bases align to TRBD1. This CDR3 has 15 amino acids. V lost 4 bases to trimming and J lost 2 bases; unmatched junction nucleotides: 6. The germline gives CDR1 SGHRS, CDR2 YFSETQ. The CDR3 sequence is CASSERTGTGNTIYF. CDR3 nucleotides: TGCGCCAGCAGCGAAAGGACAGGTACTGGAAACACCATATATTTT.

Ten or more counts support this clonotype. The genes are TRBV20-1 and TRBJ2-3, with 7 bases that match TRBD2. CDR1 DFQATT and CDR2 SNEGSKA come from the germline V gene (reference sequence). V lost 5 bases to trimming and J lost 4 bases; unmatched junction nucleotides: 9. The CDR3 has 14 residues. CDR3 region: CSARRAGVSDTQYF. In DNA form, the CDR3 reads TGCAGTGCTCGGAGGGCGGGGGTATCAGATACGCAGTATTTT.

The chain has TRBV19 and TRBJ2-1, with 15 bases fitting TRBD2. The CDR3 covers 19 residues. V lost 4 bases and J lost 9; bases outside the gene matches: 16. Looked up from germline, CDR1 is LNHDA and CDR2 is SQIVND (reference sequence). Written as DNA, the CDR3 is TGTGCCAGTAGTAGAGGGACTAGCGGGGGGCCGCTTGGGGCGGTTGAGCAGTTCTTC. It encodes CASSRGTSGGPLGAVEQFF.

This clonotype appeared a few times. In nucleotides, the CDR3 is TGTGCCAGCAGTTTAGGGGCACTTCAAGAGACCCAGTACTTC. Encoded protein: CASSLGALQETQYF. This chain connects TRBV12-3 or TRBV12-4 to TRBJ2-5; D ambiguous. Trimming removed 1 base from V and 2 bases from J, with 8 bases in between. CDR3 size: 14 residues.

This clonotype was counted between two and nine times. The V and J genes are TRBV7-2 and TRBJ1-3; D uncertain. Germline V lookup: CDR1 SGHTA, CDR2 FQGNSA. Between the trimmed V and J ends, which lost 3 bases and 0 bases, there was a span of 9 bases. The CDR3 loop spans 15 amino acids. This CDR3 reads CASSLNPVSGNTIYF. CDR3 DNA sequence: TGTGCCAGCAGCTTGAATCCAGTCTCTGGAAACACCATATATTTT.

Ten or more counts support this clonotype. The rearrangement joins TRBV5-6 to TRBJ1-1, with D hard to call. V was trimmed by 2 bases and J by 4 bases, leaving 12 bases between them. Germline V gene data show CDR1 as SGHDT and CDR2 as YYEEEE. The CDR3 spans 14 residues. The CDR3, as DNA: TGTGCCAGCAGCTTTATTCAGGTTGGCACTGAAGCTTTCTTT. Amino acid sequence: CASSFIQVGTEAFF.

This clonotype was counted at least ten times. This chain links TRBV5-5 with TRBJ2-5, with D unresolved. This CDR3 region has 13 residues. V lost 4 bases and J 3 bases, leaving 10 bases between the germline ends. In germline, CDR1 is SGHKS, CDR2 YYEKEE (reference sequence). CDR3 DNA: TGTGCCAGCAGCCCCCCGGCCGAAGAGACCCAGTACTTC. Translated, it gives CASSPPAEETQYF.

This chain connects TRBV29-1 to TRBJ1-2, with no clear D. Looked up from germline, CDR1 is SQVTM and CDR2 is ANQGSEA. The CDR3 extends over 13 amino acids. Trimming removed 4 bases at V and 3 bases at J, with 12 bases between. The CDR3 DNA sequence: TGCAGCGTTGCCATCACCCTTGACTATGGCTACACCTTC. Its protein is CSVAITLDYGYTF.

This clonotype was counted between two and nine times. This chain connects TRBV12-5 to TRBJ2-7; TRBD1 matches at 7 bases. CDR1 and CDR2 (germline): LGHNT, FRNRAP. CDR3 length equals 17 residues. V was pared by 2 bases and J by 4 bases, with 14 bases of the junction left unmatched. The CDR3 loop is CASGLPRTGPKRYEQYV. Written as DNA, the CDR3 is TGTGCTAGTGGTTTGCCCCGGACAGGACCCAAACGGTACGAGCAGTACGTC.

This clonotype was recorded many times. This chain uses TRBV6-4 with TRBJ2-3; D not resolved. V lost 6 bases, J lost 3 bases, and 13 bases lay in between. CDR1 MRHNA and CDR2 SNTAGT come from the germline V gene. The CDR3 consists of 14 residues. Here the CDR3 DNA reads TGTGCCAGCAGCGCCTTCGGACGAACAGATACGCAGTATTTT. Translating it yields CASSAFGRTDTQYF.

This clonotype was counted many times. V is TRBV18 and J is TRBJ2-5; D ambiguous. Between the trimmed V and J ends, which lost 3 bases and 1 base, there was a span of 6 bases. This CDR3 is 13 amino acids long. Germline V lookup: CDR1 KGHSH, CDR2 LQKENI. The CDR3, as DNA: TGTGCCAGCTCACCGGACCTCCAAGAGACCCAGTACTTC. Translated, it gives CASSPDLQETQYF.

This chain connects TRBV5-1 to TRBJ2-3; 11 bases match TRBD1. The CDR3 covers 17 residues. Per germline, CDR1 SGHRS and CDR2 YFSETQ. Losses at the gene ends were 0 bases for V and 4 bases for J; bases not matched to a gene: 7. The CDR3 DNA is TGCGCCAGCAGCTTGGCCGGTGGACAGGGGGCTCCAGATACGCAGTATTTT. Protein sequence: CASSLAGGQGAPDTQYF.

J is TRBJ1-4 and V is TRBV4-2, with D perhaps TRBD1 (6 bases). In germline, CDR1 is LGHNA, CDR2 YNFKEQ. The CDR3 consists of 16 residues. V dropped 1 base and J dropped 2 bases, with 11 bases sitting between them. CDR3 loop: CASSQGKGGTNEKLFF. The CDR3 DNA reads as TGTGCCAGCAGCCAAGGGAAAGGGGGTACTAATGAAAAACTGTTTTTT.

This clonotype was observed a few times. V usage is TRBV27 and J usage is TRBJ2-3; 8 bases match TRBD2. Germline values: CDR1 MNHEY, CDR2 SMNVEV (reference sequence). V gave up 2 bases and J gave up 10 bases; unmatched junction bases: 14. This CDR3 contains 16 residues. The CDR3 region has the DNA TGTGCCAGCAGTTTACTAGCGGGTACCCCACGGGGGGCGCAGTATTTT. This sequence encodes CASSLLAGTPRGAQYF.

As for this clonotype: At one end the junction does not follow the germline gene, possibly because of a read error. The chain joins TRBV7-3 to TRBJ2-5, with unresolved D. The CDR3 loop spans 12 amino acids. CDR1 and CDR2 (germline): SGHTA, FQGTGA. The DNA for the CDR3 is TGTGCCAGCACCTTAACCGGGGAGACCCAGTACTTC. Its protein is CASTLTGETQYF.

There are many counts of this clonotype. This rearrangement joins TRBV20-1 to TRBJ2-3, with TRBD2 matching over 8 bases. CDR3 size: 16 residues. V lost 0 bases to trimming and J lost 0 bases; unmatched junction nucleotides: 5. The V gene's germline CDR1 is DFQATT and CDR2 SNEGSKA (reference sequence). The CDR3 bases are TGCAGTGCTAGAGATGTCCAGCGGGGGAGCACAGATACGCAGTATTTT. Translation gives CSARDVQRGSTDTQYF.

This clonotype has ten or more counts. The V gene is TRBV11-2, the J gene TRBJ2-5; D may be TRBD1 or TRBD2 (5 bases each). This CDR3 spans 14 amino acids. The germline CDR1 and CDR2 sequences are SGHAT and FQNNGV. Trimming took off 3 bases at V and 5 bases at J, with 13 bases between the two ends. The CDR3 spells CASSLRTGLETQYF. The CDR3 DNA follows: TGTGCCAGCAGCTTGAGAACGGGGCTCGAGACCCAGTACTTC.

Ten or more counts support this clonotype. The DNA of the CDR3 is TGTGCCAGCAGCTCCCACCTTGACAGGGCCCGCAACAATGAGCAGTTCTTC. Translated, it gives CASSSHLDRARNNEQFF. This chain links TRBV7-2 with TRBJ2-1; 7 nucleotides match TRBD1. Germline V gene lookup returns CDR1 SGHTA and CDR2 FQGNSA. The CDR3 extends over 17 amino acids. Losses at the gene ends were 4 bases for V and 5 bases for J; bases not matched to a gene: 14. Using reference TRBV7-2 and TRBJ2-1 for the parts outside the CDR3, the full variable domain is GAGVSQSPSNKVTEKGKDVELRCDPISGHTALYWYRQSLGQGLEFLIYFQGNSAPDKSGLPSDRFSAERTGGSVSTLTIQRTQQEDSAVYLCASSSHLDRARNNEQFFGPGTRLTVL.